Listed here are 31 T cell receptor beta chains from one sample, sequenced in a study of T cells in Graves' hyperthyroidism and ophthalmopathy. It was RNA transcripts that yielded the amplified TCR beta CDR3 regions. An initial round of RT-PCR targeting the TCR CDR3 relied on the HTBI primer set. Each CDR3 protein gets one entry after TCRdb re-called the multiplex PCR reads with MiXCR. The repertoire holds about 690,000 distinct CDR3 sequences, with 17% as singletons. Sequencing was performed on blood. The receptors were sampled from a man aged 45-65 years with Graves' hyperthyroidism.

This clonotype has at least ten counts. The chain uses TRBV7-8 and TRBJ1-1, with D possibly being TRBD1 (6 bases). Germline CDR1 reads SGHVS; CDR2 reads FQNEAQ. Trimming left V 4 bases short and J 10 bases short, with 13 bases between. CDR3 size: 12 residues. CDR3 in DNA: TGTGCCAGCAGCTCCGGACAGCCCGGAGCTTTCTTT. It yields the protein CASSSGQPGAFF.

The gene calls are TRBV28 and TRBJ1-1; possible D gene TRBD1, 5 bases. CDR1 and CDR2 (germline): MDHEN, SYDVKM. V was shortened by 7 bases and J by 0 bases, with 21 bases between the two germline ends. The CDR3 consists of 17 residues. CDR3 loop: CASTPGGASPMNTEAFF. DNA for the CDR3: TGTGCCAGCACCCCGGGGGGAGCTTCACCAATGAACACTGAAGCTTTCTTT.

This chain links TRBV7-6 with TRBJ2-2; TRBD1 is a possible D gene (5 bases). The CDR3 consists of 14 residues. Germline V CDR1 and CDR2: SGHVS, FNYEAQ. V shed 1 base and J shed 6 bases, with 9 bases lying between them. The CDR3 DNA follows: TGTGCCAGCAGCTTAGTGACAGCGTCCGGGGAGCTGTTTTTT. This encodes CASSLVTASGELFF.

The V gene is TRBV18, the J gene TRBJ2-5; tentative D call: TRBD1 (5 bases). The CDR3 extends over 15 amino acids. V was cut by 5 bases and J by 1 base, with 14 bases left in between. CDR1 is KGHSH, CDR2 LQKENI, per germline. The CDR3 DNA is TGTGCCAGCTCATTTAATTCAGGGTCCCAAGAGACCCAGTACTTC. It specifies CASSFNSGSQETQYF.

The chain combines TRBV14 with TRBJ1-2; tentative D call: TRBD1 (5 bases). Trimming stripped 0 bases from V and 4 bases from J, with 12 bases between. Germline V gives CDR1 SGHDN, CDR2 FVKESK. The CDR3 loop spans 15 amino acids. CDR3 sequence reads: CASSQDGRVGYGYTF. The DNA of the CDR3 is TGTGCCAGCAGCCAAGACGGCAGGGTCGGCTATGGCTACACCTTC.

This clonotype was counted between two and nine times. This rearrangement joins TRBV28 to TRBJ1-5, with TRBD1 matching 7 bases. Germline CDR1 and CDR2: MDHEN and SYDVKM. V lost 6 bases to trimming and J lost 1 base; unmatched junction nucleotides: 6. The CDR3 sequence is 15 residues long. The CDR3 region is CASSSDRASNQPQHF. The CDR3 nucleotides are TGTGCCAGCAGCTCCGACAGGGCGAGCAATCAGCCCCAGCATTTT.

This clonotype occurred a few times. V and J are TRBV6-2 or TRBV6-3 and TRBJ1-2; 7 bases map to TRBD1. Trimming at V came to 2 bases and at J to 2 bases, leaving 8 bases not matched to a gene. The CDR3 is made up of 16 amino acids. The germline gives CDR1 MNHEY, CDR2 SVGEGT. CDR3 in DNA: TGTGCCAGCAGTTACACCGGACAGGTGGGAAACTATGGCTACACCTTC. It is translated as CASSYTGQVGNYGYTF.

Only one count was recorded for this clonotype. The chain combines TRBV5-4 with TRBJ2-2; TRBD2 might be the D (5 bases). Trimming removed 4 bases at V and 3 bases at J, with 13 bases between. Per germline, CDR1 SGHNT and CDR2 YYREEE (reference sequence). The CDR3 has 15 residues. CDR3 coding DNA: TGTGCCAGCAGCCTCCGGGGAAGCCACACCGGGGAGCTGTTTTTT. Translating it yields CASSLRGSHTGELFF.

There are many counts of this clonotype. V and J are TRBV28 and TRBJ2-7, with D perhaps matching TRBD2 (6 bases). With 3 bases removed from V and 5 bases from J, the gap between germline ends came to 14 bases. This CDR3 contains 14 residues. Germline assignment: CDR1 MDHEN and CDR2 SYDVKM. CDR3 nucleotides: TGTGCCAGCAGTTTCGGCGGGAAACTTCACGAGCAGTACTTC. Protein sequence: CASSFGGKLHEQYF.

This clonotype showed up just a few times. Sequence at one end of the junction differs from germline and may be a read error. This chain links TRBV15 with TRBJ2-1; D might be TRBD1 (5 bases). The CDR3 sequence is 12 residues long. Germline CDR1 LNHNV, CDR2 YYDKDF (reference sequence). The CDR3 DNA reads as TGTGCCACCGGCAGGGAATACGATGAGCAGTTCTTC. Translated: CATGREYDEQFF. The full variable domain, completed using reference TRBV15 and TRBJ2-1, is DAMVIQNPRYQVTQFGKPVTLSCSQTLNHNVMYWYQQKSSQAPKLLFHYYDKDFNNEADTPDNFQSRRPNTSFCFLDIRSPGLGDTAMYLCATGREYDEQFFGPGTRLTVL.

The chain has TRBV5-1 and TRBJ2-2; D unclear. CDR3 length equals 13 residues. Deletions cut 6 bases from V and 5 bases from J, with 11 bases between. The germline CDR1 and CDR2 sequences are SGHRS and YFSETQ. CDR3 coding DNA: TGCGCCAGCACGTGGGATTTGACCGGGGAGCTGTTTTTT. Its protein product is CASTWDLTGELFF.

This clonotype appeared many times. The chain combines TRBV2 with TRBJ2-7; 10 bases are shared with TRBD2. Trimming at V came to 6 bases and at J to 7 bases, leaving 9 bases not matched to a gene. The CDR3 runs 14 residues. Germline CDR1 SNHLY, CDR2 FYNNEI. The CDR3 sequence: CASSQLAGVWEQYF. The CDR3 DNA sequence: TGTGCCAGCAGCCAGCTAGCGGGAGTGTGGGAGCAGTACTTC.

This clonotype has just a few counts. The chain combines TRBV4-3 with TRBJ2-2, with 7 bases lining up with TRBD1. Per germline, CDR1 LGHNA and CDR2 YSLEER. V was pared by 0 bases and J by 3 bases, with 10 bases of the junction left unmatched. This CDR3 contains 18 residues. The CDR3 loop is CASSQDLTATGYTGELFF. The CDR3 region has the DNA TGCGCCAGCAGCCAAGACTTGACTGCGACAGGGTACACCGGGGAGCTGTTTTTT.

CDR3 in DNA: TGTGCCAGTAGTATAATAGCCCGACGATTTCGGTACAATGAGCAGTTCTTC. It is translated as CASSIIARRFRYNEQFF. The chain has TRBV19 and TRBJ2-1; D unclear. CDR1 and CDR2 from the germline V gene are LNHDA and SQIVND (reference sequence). V lost 2 bases and J lost 4, with 18 bases in between. This CDR3 is 17 amino acids long.

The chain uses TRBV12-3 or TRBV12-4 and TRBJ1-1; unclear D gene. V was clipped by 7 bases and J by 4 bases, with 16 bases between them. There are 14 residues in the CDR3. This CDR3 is CASTDEGGSTEAFF. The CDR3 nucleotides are TGTGCCAGCACCGACGAGGGAGGTAGCACTGAAGCTTTCTTT.

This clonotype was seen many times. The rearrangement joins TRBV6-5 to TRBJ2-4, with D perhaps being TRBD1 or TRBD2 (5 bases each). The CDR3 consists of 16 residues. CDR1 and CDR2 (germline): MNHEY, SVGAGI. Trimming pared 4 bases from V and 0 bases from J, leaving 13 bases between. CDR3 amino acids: CASSSFSGTAKNIQYF. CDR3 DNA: TGTGCCAGCAGTTCGTTTTCCGGGACAGCCAAAAACATTCAGTACTTC.

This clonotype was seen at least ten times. For the CDR3, the DNA is TGTGCCAGCCGGGAAGTTAGCGGAAGAGGCGGGGAGCTGTTTTTT. It encodes CASREVSGRGGELFF. The genes are TRBV2 and TRBJ2-2, with D perhaps matching TRBD2 (6 bases). Germline V CDR1 and CDR2: SNHLY, FYNNEI. This CDR3 region has 15 residues. V lost 8 bases and J 7 bases, leaving 20 bases between the germline ends.

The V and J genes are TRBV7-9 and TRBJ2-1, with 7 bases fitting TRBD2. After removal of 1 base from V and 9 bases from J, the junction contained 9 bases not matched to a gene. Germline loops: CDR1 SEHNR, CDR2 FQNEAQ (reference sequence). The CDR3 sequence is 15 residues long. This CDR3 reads CASSLVAGVNSEQFF. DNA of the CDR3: TGTGCCAGCAGCTTAGTGGCGGGAGTGAATAGTGAGCAGTTCTTC.

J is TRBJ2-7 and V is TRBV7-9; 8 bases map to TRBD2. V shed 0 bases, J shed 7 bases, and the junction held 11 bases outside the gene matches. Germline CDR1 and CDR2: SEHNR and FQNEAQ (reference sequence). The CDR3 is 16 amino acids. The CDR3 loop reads CASSLAAGLANPEQYF. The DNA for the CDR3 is TGTGCCAGCAGCTTAGCGGCAGGACTAGCTAACCCGGAGCAGTACTTC. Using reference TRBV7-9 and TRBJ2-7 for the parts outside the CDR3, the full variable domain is DTGVSQNPRHKITKRGQNVTFRCDPISEHNRLYWYRQTLGQGPEFLTYFQNEAQLEKSRLLSDRFSAERPKGSFSTLEIQRTEQGDSAMYLCASSLAAGLANPEQYFGPGTRLTVT.

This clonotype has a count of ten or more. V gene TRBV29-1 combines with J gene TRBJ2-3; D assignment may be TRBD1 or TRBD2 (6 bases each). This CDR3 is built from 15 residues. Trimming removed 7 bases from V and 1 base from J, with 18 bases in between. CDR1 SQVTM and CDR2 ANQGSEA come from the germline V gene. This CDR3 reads CSAQGSTGGTDTQYF. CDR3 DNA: TGCAGCGCTCAGGGGTCTACGGGAGGCACAGATACGCAGTATTTT.

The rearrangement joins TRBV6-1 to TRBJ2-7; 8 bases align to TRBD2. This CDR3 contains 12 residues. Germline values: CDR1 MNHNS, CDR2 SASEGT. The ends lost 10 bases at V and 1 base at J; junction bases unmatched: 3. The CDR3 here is CATGTSSYEQYF. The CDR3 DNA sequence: TGTGCCACCGGGACTAGTTCCTACGAGCAGTACTTC.

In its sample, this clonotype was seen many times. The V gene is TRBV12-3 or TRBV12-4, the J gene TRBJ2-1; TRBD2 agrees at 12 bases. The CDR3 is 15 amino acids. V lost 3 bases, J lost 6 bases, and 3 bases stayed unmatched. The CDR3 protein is CASSLTSGGGNEQFF. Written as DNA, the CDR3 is TGTGCCAGCAGTTTGACTAGCGGGGGAGGCAATGAGCAGTTCTTC.

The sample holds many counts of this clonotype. The CDR3 here is CASSFGGNQETQYF. Written as DNA, the CDR3 is TGTGCCAGCAGCTTTGGCGGAAACCAAGAGACCCAGTACTTC. The chain recombines TRBV11-1 with TRBJ2-5; no definite D call. CDR1 and CDR2 (germline): SGHAT, FQDESV (reference sequence). CDR3 length: 14 amino acids. V lost 3 bases and J lost 0, with 8 bases in between. Based on the CDR3 plus reference TRBV11-1 and TRBJ2-5, the full variable domain is EAEVAQSPRYKITEKSQAVAFWCDPISGHATLYWYRQILGQGPELLVQFQDESVVDDSQLPKDRFSAERLKGVDSTLKIQPAELGDSAMYLCASSFGGNQETQYFGPGTRLLVL.

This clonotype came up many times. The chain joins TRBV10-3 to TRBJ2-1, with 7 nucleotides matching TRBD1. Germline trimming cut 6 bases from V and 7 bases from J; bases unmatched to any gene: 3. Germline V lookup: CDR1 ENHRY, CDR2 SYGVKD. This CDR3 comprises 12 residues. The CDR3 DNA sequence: TGTGCCATCAGCGACAGGGTTAATGAGCAGTTCTTC. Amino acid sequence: CAISDRVNEQFF.

CDR3 DNA sequence: TGTGCCAGCAGCCATCCCCAGGGACACGATAGCTCCTACAATGAGCAGTTCTTC. This encodes CASSHPQGHDSSYNEQFF. The V and J genes are TRBV7-6 and TRBJ2-1, with D maybe TRBD1 (6 bases). The CDR3 is 18 amino acids. Germline values: CDR1 SGHVS, CDR2 FNYEAQ. Trimming pared 5 bases from V and 0 bases from J, leaving 20 bases between.

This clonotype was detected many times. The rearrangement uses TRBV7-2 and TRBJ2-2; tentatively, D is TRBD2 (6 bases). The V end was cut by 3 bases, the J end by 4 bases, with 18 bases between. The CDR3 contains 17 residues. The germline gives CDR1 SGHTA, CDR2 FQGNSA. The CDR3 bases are TGTGCCAGCAGCTTGGGGGGTGTCGGGTTTATCACCGGGGAGCTGTTTTTT. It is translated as CASSLGGVGFITGELFF.

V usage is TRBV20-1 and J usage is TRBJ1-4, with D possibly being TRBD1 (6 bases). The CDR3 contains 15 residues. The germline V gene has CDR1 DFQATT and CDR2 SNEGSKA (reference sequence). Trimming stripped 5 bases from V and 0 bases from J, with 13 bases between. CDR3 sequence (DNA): TGCAGTGCTTTCCAGGGGTACGCAACTAATGAAAAACTGTTTTTT. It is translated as CSAFQGYATNEKLFF.

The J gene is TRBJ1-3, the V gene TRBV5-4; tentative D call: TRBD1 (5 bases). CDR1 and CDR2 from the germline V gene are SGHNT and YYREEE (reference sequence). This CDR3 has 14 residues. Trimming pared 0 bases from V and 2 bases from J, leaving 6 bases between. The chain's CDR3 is CASSLGRAGNTIYF. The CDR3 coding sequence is TGTGCCAGCAGCTTGGGCAGGGCTGGAAACACCATATATTTT.

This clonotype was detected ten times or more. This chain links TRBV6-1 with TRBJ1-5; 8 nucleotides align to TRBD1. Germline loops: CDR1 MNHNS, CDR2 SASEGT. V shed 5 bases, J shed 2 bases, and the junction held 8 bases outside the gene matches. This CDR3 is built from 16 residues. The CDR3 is CASSPGQGGGNQPQHF. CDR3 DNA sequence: TGTGCCAGCAGTCCTGGACAGGGAGGGGGCAATCAGCCCCAGCATTTT.

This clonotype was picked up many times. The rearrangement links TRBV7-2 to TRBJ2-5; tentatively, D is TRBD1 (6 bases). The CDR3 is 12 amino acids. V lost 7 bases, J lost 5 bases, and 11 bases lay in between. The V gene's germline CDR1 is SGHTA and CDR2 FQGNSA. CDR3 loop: CASKTGRETQYF. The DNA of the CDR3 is TGTGCCAGCAAAACAGGGCGGGAGACCCAGTACTTC. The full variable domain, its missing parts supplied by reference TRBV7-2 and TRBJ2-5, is GAGVSQSPSNKVTEKGKDVELRCDPISGHTALYWYRQSLGQGLEFLIYFQGNSAPDKSGLPSDRFSAERTGGSVSTLTIQRTQQEDSAVYLCASKTGRETQYFGPGTRLLVL.

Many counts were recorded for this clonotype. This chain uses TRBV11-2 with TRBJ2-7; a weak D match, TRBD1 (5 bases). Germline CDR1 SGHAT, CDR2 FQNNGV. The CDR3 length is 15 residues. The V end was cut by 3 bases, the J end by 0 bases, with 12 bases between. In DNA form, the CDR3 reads TGTGCCAGCAGCTTTGAAGGGCAGGGCTCCTACGAGCAGTACTTC. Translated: CASSFEGQGSYEQYF.